Each of the 26 T cell receptor beta chains below was sequenced from the same sample in a study of OX40 agonist ivuxolimab in advanced cancers. Method: immunoSEQ multiplex PCR; TCRdb's copy keeps in-frame clones and lacks some. Of about 64,000 clones in the sample, about 88% were seen once. The specimen comprised CD4+ or CD8+ T cells sorted from blood, sampled in a trial of the OX40 agonist ivuxolimab. Receptors were obtained from an adult with an advanced solid tumor such as melanoma, head and neck, liver or kidney cancer.

The V gene is TRBV6-4, the J gene TRBJ2-2, with D tentatively TRBD1 or TRBD2 (5 bases each). CDR1 is MRHNA, CDR2 SNTAGT, per germline. This CDR3 is 14 amino acids long. V was shortened by 6 bases and J by 1 base, with 9 bases between the two germline ends. The CDR3 is CASSRDGNTGELFF. The CDR3 DNA sequence: TGTGCCAGCAGCCGGGACGGGAACACCGGGGAGCTGTTTTTT.

This clone is a singleton in its sample. The chain is built from TRBV28 and TRBJ2-2; 8 bases map to TRBD2. With 10 bases clipped from V and 9 bases from J, the junction kept 4 bases outside the gene matches. Germline loops: CDR1 MDHEN, CDR2 SYDVKM. This CDR3 region has 11 residues. The CDR3 region is CATEREWELFF. The CDR3 DNA sequence: TGTGCCACCGAGCGGGAGTGGGAGCTGTTTTTT.

The rearrangement links TRBV7-6 to TRBJ2-2; 7 nucleotides agree with TRBD2. CDR1 is SGHVS, CDR2 FNYEAQ, per germline. The CDR3 runs to 15 residues. Trimming took 7 bases from V and 4 from J; bases not matched to a gene: 9. Written as DNA, the CDR3 is TGTGCCAGCATGGGGGGGAGGGCCGGCACCGGGGAGCTGTTTTTT. It codes for CASMGGRAGTGELFF.

The chain couples TRBV28 to TRBJ1-3; D not certain. V gave up 5 bases and J gave up 0 bases, with 11 bases separating them. From germline, CDR1 is MDHEN and CDR2 SYDVKM. This CDR3 is 15 amino acids long. The CDR3 coding sequence is TGTGCCAGCAGTCGGCCCGGGCCCTCTGGAAACACCATATATTTT. Its protein is CASSRPGPSGNTIYF. The variable domain in full, with the rest retrieved from reference TRBV28 and TRBJ1-3, is DVKVTQSSRYLVKRTGEKVFLECVQDMDHENMFWYRQDPGLGLRLIYFSYDVKMKEKGDIPEGYSVSREKKERFSLILESASTNQTSMYLCASSRPGPSGNTIYFGEGSWLTVV.

This clone has a single count. V gene TRBV15 combines with J gene TRBJ2-2; D may correspond to TRBD1 or TRBD2 (5 bases each). The CDR3 consists of 14 residues. The V gene lost 5 bases and the J gene lost 8 bases, with 15 bases spanning the gap. Germline V gene sequence: CDR1 LNHNV, CDR2 YYDKDF (reference sequence). The CDR3 DNA is TGTGCCACCAGCGGGGGACCCCTCGCAGGGGAGCTGTTTTTT. Amino acids: CATSGGPLAGELFF.

V and J are TRBV6-1 and TRBJ1-1, with D uncertain. The CDR3 loop spans 12 amino acids. With 8 bases removed from V and 6 bases from J, the gap between germline ends came to 13 bases. The germline gives CDR1 MNHNS, CDR2 SASEGT. CDR3 amino acids: CASGPGGPEAFF. The CDR3 DNA reads as TGTGCCAGCGGTCCTGGTGGGCCTGAAGCTTTCTTT.

The rearrangement joins TRBV5-6 to TRBJ1-5; D is unresolved. Deletions cut 0 bases from V and 4 bases from J, with 11 bases between. The CDR3 contains 15 residues. Germline CDR1 SGHDT, CDR2 YYEEEE. The CDR3 DNA reads TGTGCCAGCAGCTTGGCCTTGTCAGTAAATCAGCCCCAGCATTTT. Protein: CASSLALSVNQPQHF.

The chain couples TRBV15 to TRBJ1-4; 8 bases are a match to TRBD1. Germline V gives CDR1 LNHNV, CDR2 YYDKDF (reference sequence). V dropped 5 bases and J dropped 0; count of bases not matched to a gene: 8. CDR3 length equals 17 residues. Written as DNA, the CDR3 is TGTGCCACCAGCCCCGGGACAGGTATTACAACTAATGAAAAACTGTTTTTT. This gives the protein CATSPGTGITTNEKLFF.

V and J are TRBV2 and TRBJ2-3; the D gene is possibly TRBD1 (6 bases). Germline CDR1 and CDR2: SNHLY and FYNNEI. The CDR3 totals 16 residues. Trimming pared 6 bases from V and 3 bases from J, leaving 19 bases between. CDR3 in amino acids: CASSPSGPQGTDTQYF. DNA of the CDR3: TGTGCCAGCAGCCCTTCCGGGCCACAGGGAACAGATACGCAGTATTTT.

This clone was counted once. The gene calls are TRBV29-1 and TRBJ2-3; 7 bases align to TRBD2. Trimming removed 6 bases from V and 4 bases from J; junction bases left unmatched: 7. This CDR3 contains 13 residues. Germline CDR1 SQVTM, CDR2 ANQGSEA. The CDR3 DNA reads as TGCAGCGTCCGAGGTCGGGGGGCAGATACGCAGTATTTT. Amino acids: CSVRGRGADTQYF.

The rearrangement links TRBV27 to TRBJ2-1, with TRBD2 matching over 10 bases. This CDR3 has 14 amino acids. The junction had 4 bases not matched to a gene; V was cut back by 6 bases and J by 5 bases. Germline values: CDR1 MNHEY, CDR2 SMNVEV (reference sequence). This chain's CDR3 is CASRVAGGNNEQFF. CDR3 bases: TGTGCCAGCAGGGTAGCGGGGGGTAACAATGAGCAGTTCTTC.

In this sample, this clone turned up many times. This sequence joins TRBV29-1 and TRBJ1-6, with D perhaps TRBD1 (5 bases). Germline lookup yields CDR1 SQVTM and CDR2 ANQGSEA. This CDR3 comprises 12 residues. The ends were cut back, 4 bases at V and 8 bases at J, with 9 bases in the middle. DNA of the CDR3: TGCAGCGTTGGGGACGTGGATTCACCCCTCCACTTT. It encodes CSVGDVDSPLHF.

This clone was seen a few times. The chain couples TRBV6-5 to TRBJ1-2, with 10 bases that match TRBD1. Germline values: CDR1 MNHEY, CDR2 SVGAGI. The CDR3 consists of 15 residues. The V gene end was trimmed by 10 bases and the J gene end by 3 bases; junction bases not matched to a gene: 11. CDR3 coding DNA: TGTGCCACCATACCGACAGGGGGCGCCTACTATGGCTACACCTTC. It specifies CATIPTGGAYYGYTF.

The DNA for the CDR3 is TGTGCCAGCAGCTTAGCTCCAGGCTATAATTCACCCCTCCACTTT. It specifies CASSLAPGYNSPLHF. The chain recombines TRBV11-2 with TRBJ1-6; D unresolved. Trimming took off 1 base at V and 3 bases at J, with 7 bases between the two ends. Per the germline V gene, CDR1 is SGHAT and CDR2 is FQNNGV. This CDR3 spans 15 amino acids.

This chain joins TRBV5-6 and TRBJ1-2; D may be TRBD1 (6 bases). CDR3 size: 15 residues. V dropped 8 bases and J dropped 5 bases, with 22 bases sitting between them. Germline CDR1 SGHDT, CDR2 YYEEEE. The CDR3 bases are TGTGCCAGGTCCCCTCCCGGGACATCTGCTTATGGCTACACCTTC. Protein: CARSPPGTSAYGYTF.

The J gene is TRBJ1-4, the V gene TRBV4-1, with a possible D match to TRBD1 (5 bases). The CDR3 consists of 19 residues. Trimming cost V 0 bases and J 1 base, with 18 bases left between them. Germline CDR1 reads MGHRA; CDR2 reads YSYEKL. Here the CDR3 reads CASSQEGTGRVGTNEKLFF. Here the CDR3 DNA reads TGCGCCAGCAGCCAAGAAGGAACGGGACGGGTTGGAACTAATGAAAAACTGTTTTTT.

This clone has a single count. The chain recombines TRBV7-8 with TRBJ1-5; D not certain. The CDR3 extends over 17 amino acids. CDR1 and CDR2 (germline): SGHVS, FQNEAQ. V shed 4 bases and J shed 6 bases, with 22 bases lying between them. The CDR3 sequence: CASSSYEDGLSGQPQHF. The CDR3 region has the DNA TGTGCCAGCAGCTCCTATGAAGACGGACTGTCAGGTCAGCCCCAGCATTTT.

The gene calls are TRBV30 and TRBJ2-4; perhaps TRBD2 as D (5 bases). The germline gives CDR1 GTSNPN, CDR2 SVGIG (reference sequence). The CDR3 is 14 residues long. The germline V and J ends were trimmed by 8 bases and 2 bases, with 16 bases remaining between them. CDR3 in amino acids: CAAQPRETKNIQYF. CDR3 nucleotide sequence: TGTGCCGCCCAGCCCCGGGAAACCAAAAACATTCAGTACTTC. The variable domain in full, with the rest retrieved from reference TRBV30 and TRBJ2-4, is SQTIHQWPATLVQPVGSPLSLECTVEGTSNPNLYWYRQAAGRGLQLLFYSVGIGQISSEVPQNLSASRPQDRQFILSSKKLLLSDSGFYLCAAQPRETKNIQYFGAGTRLSVL.

The rearrangement uses TRBV5-6 and TRBJ2-3; D is unclear. Germline assignment: CDR1 SGHDT and CDR2 YYEEEE. The CDR3 has 14 amino acids. The V and J ends lost 0 bases and 1 base respectively, with 6 bases between them. The chain's CDR3 is CASSLGAGTDTQYF. CDR3 in DNA: TGTGCCAGCAGCTTGGGGGCGGGCACAGATACGCAGTATTTT.

V usage is TRBV11-3 and J usage is TRBJ2-1, with D maybe TRBD2 (5 bases). V gave up 0 bases and J gave up 5 bases, with 8 bases separating them. The CDR3 extends over 14 amino acids. Germline values: CDR1 SGHNT, CDR2 YENEEA. The CDR3 coding sequence is TGTGCCAGCAGCTTAGATAAGGGAGACAATGAGCAGTTCTTC. This encodes CASSLDKGDNEQFF.

This chain connects TRBV2 to TRBJ2-3; TRBD2 matches at 9 bases. Unmatched junction bases numbered 10, after V lost 6 bases and J lost 3 bases. There are 16 residues in the CDR3. The V gene's germline CDR1 is SNHLY and CDR2 FYNNEI. The DNA of the CDR3 is TGTGCCAGCAGCCGAGGCGCGCGGGGGGGGACAGATACGCAGTATTTT. Translating gives CASSRGARGGTDTQYF.

The chain is built from TRBV10-1 and TRBJ2-1, with 9 bases fitting TRBD2. J gave up 4 bases and V 3 bases, and 7 bases lay outside the gene matches. The CDR3 loop spans 16 amino acids. Looked up from germline, CDR1 is WNHNN and CDR2 is SYGVQD (reference sequence). The CDR3 spells CASSDSTLAGYNEQFF. The CDR3 bases are TGCGCCAGCAGTGACTCGACGCTAGCGGGGTACAATGAGCAGTTCTTC.

J is TRBJ2-5 and V is TRBV18, with 9 bases matching TRBD2. The CDR3 length is 16 residues. J was trimmed by 11 bases and V by 3 bases; bases with no gene match: 16. Per the germline V gene, CDR1 is KGHSH and CDR2 is LQKENI. The CDR3 loop is CASSPREGSGGTSQYF. DNA for the CDR3: TGTGCCAGCTCACCGAGAGAGGGGAGCGGGGGGACCAGTCAGTACTTC.

The V and J genes are TRBV5-1 and TRBJ1-2; D remains unclear. The CDR3 runs 16 residues. Germline-derived CDR1 and CDR2 are SGHRS and YFSETQ. Trimming pared 0 bases from V and 8 bases from J, leaving 20 bases between. CDR3 nucleotides: TGCGCCAGCAGCTTGGGCGACCCGGGGTTCACCGGGGGCTACACCTTC. Translation gives CASSLGDPGFTGGYTF.

This clone was recorded a few times. This rearrangement joins TRBV7-9 to TRBJ2-2, with 8 bases that match TRBD1. This CDR3 comprises 14 residues. J lost 5 bases, V lost 2 bases, and 1 base had no gene match. The V gene's germline CDR1 is SEHNR and CDR2 FQNEAQ (reference sequence). The CDR3 spells CASSLQGATGELFF. The CDR3 DNA reads TGTGCCAGCAGCTTACAGGGGGCGACCGGGGAGCTGTTTTTT.

The gene calls are TRBV29-1 and TRBJ2-5; TRBD1 aligns across 9 bases. CDR1 and CDR2 from the germline V gene are SQVTM and ANQGSEA. Losses at the gene ends were 6 bases for V and 0 bases for J; bases not matched to a gene: 2. The CDR3 sequence is 13 residues long. This CDR3 is CSVRTGDQETQYF. The DNA for the CDR3 is TGCAGCGTGAGGACAGGGGACCAAGAGACCCAGTACTTC.